This T cell receptor (beta chain) was captured in a study of response to subunit inactivated influenza vaccine. This clonotype was detected once. The antigen is not known. Between the trimmed V and J ends, which lost 5 bases and 12 bases, there was a span of 17 bases. This CDR3 contains 12 residues. Germline CDR1 SQVTM, CDR2 ANQGSEA. The study, taken as a whole, reports: Seasonal influenza vaccination, on each occasion, was suggested by the authors to recruit few new T cells.

TCRdb redid the calling of the RT-PCR reads with MiXCR, one entry per CDR3 protein. Counted here are fewer than 700,000 distinct CDR3 sequences, about an eighth occurring once; the ten biggest clones make up roughly 13%. The starting material was PBMCs from blood, obtained roughly 47 days after vaccination. The chain employs TRBV29-1 and TRBJ2-1, with D perhaps TRBD1 or TRBD2 (5 bases each). The clonotype originates from a man aged 45-60 years who received an inactivated influenza vaccine. The CDR3, as DNA: TGCAGCGTTTGGGAAGGGGAGTCAGGGCAGTTCTTC. This translates into CSVWEGESGQFF.